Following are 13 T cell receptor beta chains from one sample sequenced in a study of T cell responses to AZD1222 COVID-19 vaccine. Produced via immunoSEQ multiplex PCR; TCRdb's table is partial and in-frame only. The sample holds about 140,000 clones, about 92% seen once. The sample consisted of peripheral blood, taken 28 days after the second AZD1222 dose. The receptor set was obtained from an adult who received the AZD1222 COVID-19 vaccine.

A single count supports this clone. CDR3 coding DNA: TGTGCCTGGGACCGACTCCTCCAGGCGACTGAAGCTTTCTTT. The encoded protein is CAWDRLLQATEAFF. The chain uses TRBV30 and TRBJ1-1; D ambiguous. In germline, CDR1 is GTSNPN, CDR2 SVGIG (reference sequence). The CDR3 is 14 amino acids. V was shortened by 5 bases and J by 5 bases, with 18 bases between the two germline ends.

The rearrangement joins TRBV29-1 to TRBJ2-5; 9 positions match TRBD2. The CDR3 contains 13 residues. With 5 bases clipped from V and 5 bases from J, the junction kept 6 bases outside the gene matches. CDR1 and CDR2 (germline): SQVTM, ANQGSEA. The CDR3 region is CSVRRGGRETQYF. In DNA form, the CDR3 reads TGCAGCGTTCGGCGGGGGGGCCGGGAGACCCAGTACTTC.

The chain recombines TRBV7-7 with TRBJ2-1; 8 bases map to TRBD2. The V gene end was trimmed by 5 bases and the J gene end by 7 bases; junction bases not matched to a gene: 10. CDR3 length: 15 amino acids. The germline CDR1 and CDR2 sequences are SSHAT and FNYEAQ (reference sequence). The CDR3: CASSMRAGVGNEQFF. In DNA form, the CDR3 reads TGTGCCAGCAGCATGAGAGCGGGAGTCGGGAATGAGCAGTTCTTC. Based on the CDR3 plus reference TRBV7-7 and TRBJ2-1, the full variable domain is GAGVSQSPRYKVTKRGQDVTLRCDPISSHATLYWYQQALGQGPEFLTYFNYEAQPDKSGLPSDRFSAERPEGSISTLTIQRTEQRDSAMYRCASSMRAGVGNEQFFGPGTRLTVL.

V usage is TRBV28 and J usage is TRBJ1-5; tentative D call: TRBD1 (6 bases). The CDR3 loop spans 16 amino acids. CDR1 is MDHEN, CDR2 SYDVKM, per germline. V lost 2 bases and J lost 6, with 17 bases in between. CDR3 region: CASSLDSVTGGQPQHF. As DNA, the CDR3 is TGTGCCAGCAGTTTAGATTCTGTGACAGGCGGTCAGCCCCAGCATTTT. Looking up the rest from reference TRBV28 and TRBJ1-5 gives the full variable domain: DVKVTQSSRYLVKRTGEKVFLECVQDMDHENMFWYRQDPGLGLRLIYFSYDVKMKEKGDIPEGYSVSREKKERFSLILESASTNQTSMYLCASSLDSVTGGQPQHFGDGTRLSIL.

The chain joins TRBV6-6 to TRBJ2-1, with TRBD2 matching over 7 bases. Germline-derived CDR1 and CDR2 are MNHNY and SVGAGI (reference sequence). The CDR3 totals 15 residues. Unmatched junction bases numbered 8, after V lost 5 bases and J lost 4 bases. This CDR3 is CASSNTKRGYNEQFF. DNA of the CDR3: TGTGCCAGCAGTAATACGAAGCGGGGATACAATGAGCAGTTCTTC.

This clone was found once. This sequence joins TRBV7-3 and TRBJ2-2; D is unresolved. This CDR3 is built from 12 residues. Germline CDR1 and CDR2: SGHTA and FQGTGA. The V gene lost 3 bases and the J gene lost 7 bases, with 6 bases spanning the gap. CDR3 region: CASSLNGGELFF. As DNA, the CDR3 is TGTGCCAGCAGCTTGAATGGCGGGGAGCTGTTTTTT.

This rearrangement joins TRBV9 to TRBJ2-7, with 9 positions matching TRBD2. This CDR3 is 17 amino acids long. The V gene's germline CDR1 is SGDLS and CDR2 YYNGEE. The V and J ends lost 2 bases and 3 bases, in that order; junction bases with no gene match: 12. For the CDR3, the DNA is TGTGCCAGCAGCGTCAATTCCAGAGGGACTAGCTTCTACGAGCAGTACTTC. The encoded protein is CASSVNSRGTSFYEQYF.

For the CDR3, the DNA is TGTGCCAGCAGCCCGAGAGACTCTGGAAACACCATATATTTT. As protein: CASSPRDSGNTIYF. The chain joins TRBV7-2 to TRBJ1-3, with D unresolved. This CDR3 is 14 amino acids long. Trimming cost V 5 bases and J 0 bases, with 8 bases left between them. CDR1 is SGHTA, CDR2 FQGNSA, per germline.

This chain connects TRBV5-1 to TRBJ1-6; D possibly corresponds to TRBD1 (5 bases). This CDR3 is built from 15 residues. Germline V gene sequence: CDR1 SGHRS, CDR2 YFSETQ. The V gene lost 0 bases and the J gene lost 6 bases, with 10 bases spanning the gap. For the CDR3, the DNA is TGCGCCAGCAGCTTGGGCAGGGCCCCTAATTCACCCCTCCACTTT. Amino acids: CASSLGRAPNSPLHF.

The CDR3 DNA follows: TGTGCCAGCAGTTACTCGTATCTAGCGGGTGCCCAAGGGGAGCAGTACTTC. This gives the protein CASSYSYLAGAQGEQYF. The chain recombines TRBV6-2 or TRBV6-3 with TRBJ2-7; TRBD2 matches at 8 bases. CDR1 MNHEY and CDR2 SVGEGT come from the germline V gene. The CDR3 consists of 17 residues. The trim removed 0 bases at V and 7 bases at J, leaving 14 bases unmatched.

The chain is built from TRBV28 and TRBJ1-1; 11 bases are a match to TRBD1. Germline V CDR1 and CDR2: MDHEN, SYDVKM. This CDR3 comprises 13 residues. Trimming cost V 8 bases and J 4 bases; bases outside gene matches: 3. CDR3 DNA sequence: TGTGCCAGCGGTGGACAGGGGGCCACTGAAGCTTTCTTT. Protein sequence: CASGGQGATEAFF.

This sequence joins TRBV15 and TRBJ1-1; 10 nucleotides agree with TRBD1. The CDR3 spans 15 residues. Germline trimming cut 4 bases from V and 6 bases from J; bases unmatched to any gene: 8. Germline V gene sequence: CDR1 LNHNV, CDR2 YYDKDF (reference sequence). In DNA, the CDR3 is TGTGCCACCAGCAACCGGGACAGGGGAGCGGCTGAAGCTTTCTTT. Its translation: CATSNRDRGAAEAFF.

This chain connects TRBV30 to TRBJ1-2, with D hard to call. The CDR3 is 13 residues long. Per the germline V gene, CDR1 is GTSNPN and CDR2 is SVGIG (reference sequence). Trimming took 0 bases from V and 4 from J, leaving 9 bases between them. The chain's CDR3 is CAWSVLGGYGYTF. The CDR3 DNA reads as TGTGCCTGGAGTGTACTAGGTGGCTATGGCTACACCTTC.